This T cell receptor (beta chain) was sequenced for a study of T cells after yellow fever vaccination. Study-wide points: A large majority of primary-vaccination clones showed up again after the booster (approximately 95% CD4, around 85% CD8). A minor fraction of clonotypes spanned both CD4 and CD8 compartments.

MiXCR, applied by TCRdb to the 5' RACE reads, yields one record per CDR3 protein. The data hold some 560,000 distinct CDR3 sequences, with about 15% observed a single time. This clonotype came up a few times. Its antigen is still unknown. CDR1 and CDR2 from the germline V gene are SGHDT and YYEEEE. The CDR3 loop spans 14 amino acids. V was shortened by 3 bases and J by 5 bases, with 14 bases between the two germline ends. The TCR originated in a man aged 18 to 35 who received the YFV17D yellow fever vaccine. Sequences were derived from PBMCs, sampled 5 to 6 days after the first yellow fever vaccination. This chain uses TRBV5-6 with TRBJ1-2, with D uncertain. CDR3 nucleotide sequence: TGTGCCAGCAGCTCGGACGGCGGGAGTTATGGCTACACCTTC. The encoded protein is CASSSDGGSYGYTF.